These 8 T cell receptor beta chains came from one sample sequenced in a study of glioma-infiltrating T cells. Amplification of TCR alpha and beta CDR3 regions from RNA used iRepertoire nested multiplex PCR. TCRdb called the multiplex PCR reads again in MiXCR, with one record for every CDR3 protein. The table lists about 180,000 distinct CDR3 sequences, 43% of them singletons, with 4% to 6.5% in the top ten. The sample taken for sequencing was glioma tissue, nonneoplastic brain tissue, or PBMCs (not recorded which). The receptors were gathered from a human donor with low-grade glioma or glioblastoma, undergoing nonglioma brain surgery, or in good health (not recorded which).

This chain uses TRBV7-2 with TRBJ2-2, with 10 bases that match TRBD2. The CDR3 loop spans 16 amino acids. The germline V gene has CDR1 SGHTA and CDR2 FQGNSA. Losses at the gene ends were 1 base for V and 3 bases for J; bases not matched to a gene: 2. CDR3 protein: CASSLDLAGDTGELFF. In nucleotides, the CDR3 is TGTGCCAGCAGCTTAGACCTAGCGGGAGACACCGGGGAGCTGTTTTTT.

The genes are TRBV3-1 and TRBJ2-7; TRBD1 is a possible D gene (6 bases). CDR3 size: 14 residues. V shed 3 bases and J shed 3 bases, with 12 bases lying between them. Germline CDR1 reads LGHDT; CDR2 reads YNNKEL (reference sequence). The DNA for the CDR3 is TGTGCCAGCAGCCACCTAGGGGGAATCTACGAGCAGTACTTC. It specifies CASSHLGGIYEQYF.

On this clonotype: The junction departs from germline at one end; a sequencing error may be responsible. The gene calls are TRBV20-1 and TRBJ2-3; either TRBD1 or TRBD2 may fit D (5 bases each). CDR1 DFQATT and CDR2 SNEGSKA come from the germline V gene (reference sequence). The CDR3 contains 13 residues. The CDR3, as DNA: TGCAGTGCTCGAGCGGTATCGACAGATACTCAGTATTTT. This sequence encodes CSARAVSTDTQYF.

This clonotype came up a few times. The chain employs TRBV7-9 and TRBJ2-3, with D maybe TRBD2 (6 bases). Germline values: CDR1 SEHNR, CDR2 FQNEAQ (reference sequence). The CDR3 consists of 15 residues. Trimming shortened V by 2 bases and J by 2 bases, and 11 bases separated the two germline ends. DNA for the CDR3: TGTGCCAGCAGCTTATTCGGCGGGGTCACAGATACGCAGTATTTT. Translated, it gives CASSLFGGVTDTQYF.

This rearrangement joins TRBV6-2 or TRBV6-3 to TRBJ2-7, with a weak D call TRBD1 (5 bases). The V and J ends lost 9 bases and 5 bases respectively, with 17 bases between them. The CDR3 runs to 13 residues. From germline, CDR1 is MNHEY and CDR2 SVGEGT. CDR3 DNA sequence: TGTGCCAGACTCCAGGGATCTCCGCACGAGCAGTACTTC. This codes for CARLQGSPHEQYF.

This clonotype has only one observation. A much larger clone lies a single base off, so this may be a read error. J is TRBJ1-6 and V is TRBV5-4, with D maybe TRBD1 (5 bases). Germline V gene data show CDR1 as SGHNT and CDR2 as YYREEE (reference sequence). This CDR3 has 14 residues. The CDR3 DNA sequence: TGTGCCAGCATCTTGGACGGTTGGGGCTCACCCCTCCACTTT. It yields the protein CASILDGWGSPLHF.

Note on this clonotype: Just one base apart from a much larger clone, this may be a read error. The chain recombines TRBV20-1 with TRBJ2-1, with 8 bases fitting TRBD1. This CDR3 has 11 amino acids. Germline CDR1 DFQATT, CDR2 SNEGSKA (reference sequence). CDR3 region: CSARQGNEEFF. Here the CDR3 DNA reads TGCAGTGCTCGACAGGGGAATGAGGAGTTCTTC.

Concerning this clonotype itself: A read error is possible here, since a much larger clone lies one base away. The rearrangement links TRBV28 to TRBJ2-3; weak D call: TRBD1 (7 bases). The germline CDR1 and CDR2 sequences are MDHEN and SYDVKM. CDR3 length equals 12 residues. Trimming took off 9 bases at V and 6 bases at J, with 13 bases between the two ends. This CDR3 is CARGSGGDTQYF. DNA of the CDR3: TGTGCCAGAGGATCAGGGGGGGATACGCAGTATTTT.